The clone carrying this TCR beta chain was counted ten times or more. This sample stems from a study of spatial heterogeneity in lung cancer. Time point of the sample: sample taken at primary tumor resection. Samples were obtained from approximately 76 donors, all untreated early-stage non-small cell lung cancer patients. Tumor, nontumor lung or frozen PBMC supplied whole RNA, sequenced without sorting. Unique molecular identifiers tagged every individual TCR cDNA molecule. Using its own MiXCR run on the 5' RACE reads, TCRdb lists one record per CDR3 protein. This sample has 55,000 to 70,000 distinct CDR3 sequences; nearly 6.5% occur once, and the top ten carry over 12%. V was clipped by 2 bases and J by 1 base, with 5 bases between them. Germline V gene sequence: CDR1 KGHSH, CDR2 LQKENI. The CDR3 has 14 amino acids.

This specimen was PBMCs, taken at surgery. The clonotype comes from a female donor with early-stage non-small cell lung cancer. V gene TRBV18 combines with J gene TRBJ2-2; D unresolved. CDR3 bases: TGTGCCAGCTCACCAAGGCAGAACACCGGGGAGCTGTTTTTT. Amino acids: CASSPRQNTGELFF.